The 32 T cell receptor beta chains given below trace back to one sample, sequenced in a study of response to subunit inactivated influenza vaccine. TCRdb independently ran MiXCR on the RT-PCR reads; one entry per CDR3 protein. This sample has around 520,000 distinct CDR3 sequences, with 10% to 15% found just once. The specimen was PBMCs from blood, collected on the day of vaccination. All receptors derive from a man in his forties or fifties who received an inactivated influenza vaccine.

This clonotype has just a few counts. The J gene is TRBJ2-3, the V gene TRBV5-1; 9 nucleotides match TRBD1. The trim removed 4 bases at V and 1 base at J, leaving 4 bases unmatched. CDR1 is SGHRS, CDR2 YFSETQ, per germline. The CDR3 consists of 15 residues. CDR3: CASSAQGAGTDTQYF. Written as DNA, the CDR3 is TGCGCCAGCAGCGCACAGGGGGCAGGCACAGATACGCAGTATTTT.

This clonotype occurred a few times. The chain employs TRBV11-2 and TRBJ2-1; 7 bases align to TRBD1. V gave up 6 bases and J gave up 6 bases; unmatched junction bases: 14. Germline-derived CDR1 and CDR2 are SGHAT and FQNNGV. The CDR3 is 16 residues long. The CDR3 sequence: CASRPRPGTDINEQFF. The CDR3 bases are TGTGCCAGCAGACCAAGGCCCGGGACAGATATCAATGAGCAGTTCTTC.

In its sample, this clonotype was seen many times. This rearrangement joins TRBV5-1 to TRBJ2-7, with 12 bases fitting TRBD1. The J segment lost 6 bases and the V segment lost 3 bases, leaving 4 bases of the junction unmatched. The CDR3 has 14 amino acids. Germline V gene data show CDR1 as SGHRS and CDR2 as YFSETQ. CDR3: CASSSGTGGGEQYF. For the CDR3, the DNA is TGCGCCAGCAGCTCCGGGACAGGGGGCGGCGAGCAGTACTTC.

This clonotype was seen a few times. The V and J genes are TRBV20-1 and TRBJ2-7; 10 bases line up with TRBD2. J was trimmed by 2 bases and V by 0 bases; bases with no gene match: 10. CDR3 length: 17 residues. Germline CDR1 and CDR2: DFQATT and SNEGSKA (reference sequence). In nucleotides, the CDR3 is TGCAGTGCTAGAGACCCCTCCGGAACTAGCGGGACCTACGAGCAGTACTTC. The encoded protein is CSARDPSGTSGTYEQYF.

This clonotype appeared many times. The V call is TRBV4-3, the J call TRBJ2-2, with D unclear. CDR3 length: 15 residues. The V and J ends lost 0 bases and 7 bases respectively, with 12 bases between them. Germline CDR1 reads LGHNA; CDR2 reads YSLEER. The CDR3 DNA sequence: TGCGCCAGCAGCCAAGATTGGCCGAGACTCGGGGAGCTGTTTTTT. Translation gives CASSQDWPRLGELFF.

This sequence joins TRBV7-2 and TRBJ2-7, with D uncertain. Germline V gene data show CDR1 as SGHTA and CDR2 as FQGNSA. CDR3 length: 11 amino acids. The germline V and J ends were trimmed by 4 bases and 5 bases, with 6 bases remaining between them. The CDR3 sequence is CASSSDHEQYF. CDR3 nucleotide sequence: TGTGCCAGCAGCTCTGATCACGAGCAGTACTTC.

Only a few counts were recorded for this clonotype. The chain recombines TRBV28 with TRBJ2-7; 7 nucleotides agree with TRBD1. Germline V gives CDR1 MDHEN, CDR2 SYDVKM. J was trimmed by 5 bases and V by 3 bases; bases with no gene match: 4. The CDR3 has 13 residues. This CDR3 reads CASSLGQPDEQYF. As DNA, the CDR3 is TGTGCCAGCAGTTTGGGACAGCCGGACGAGCAGTACTTC.

V is TRBV20-1 and J is TRBJ2-2, with 11 bases lining up with TRBD1. CDR3 length equals 15 residues. Germline loops: CDR1 DFQATT, CDR2 SNEGSKA (reference sequence). With V trimmed by 6 bases and J by 6 bases, 9 bases remained unmatched. The CDR3 here is CSALTGQGASGELFF. The CDR3 nucleotides are TGCAGTGCACTCACCGGACAGGGGGCTTCCGGGGAGCTGTTTTTT.

This chain uses TRBV12-3 or TRBV12-4 with TRBJ2-7; TRBD1 aligns across 9 bases. The junction had 9 bases not matched to a gene; V was cut back by 3 bases and J by 6 bases. The CDR3 is made up of 15 amino acids. In nucleotides, the CDR3 is TGTGCCAGCAGTTTGGGACAGGGCTGGGGGAGCGAGCAGTACTTC. Its protein is CASSLGQGWGSEQYF.

This clonotype was recorded at least ten times. The chain has TRBV20-1 and TRBJ1-5, with unresolved D. Germline V CDR1 and CDR2: DFQATT, SNEGSKA (reference sequence). This CDR3 contains 13 residues. V was pared by 6 bases and J by 4 bases, with 13 bases between. Written as DNA, the CDR3 is TGCAGTGCGAGCCCTGGGATTAATCAGCCCCAGCATTTT. Amino acids: CSASPGINQPQHF.

This chain links TRBV6-1 with TRBJ1-4; D unresolved. This CDR3 region has 15 residues. The V gene's germline CDR1 is MNHNS and CDR2 SASEGT. V dropped 5 bases and J dropped 2 bases, with 12 bases sitting between them. The CDR3 sequence: CASSQGWETNEKLFF. The CDR3 DNA follows: TGTGCCAGCAGTCAAGGCTGGGAGACTAATGAAAAACTGTTTTTT.

A few counts support this clonotype. One junction end disagrees with the germline gene, perhaps due to a read error. The rearrangement joins TRBV6-5 to TRBJ2-3; D is unresolved. The germline gives CDR1 MNHEY, CDR2 SVGAGI. The CDR3 contains 16 residues. CDR3 coding DNA: TGTGTCAGCAGTTATCAACTGGCGACTAGCACAGATACGCAGTATTTT. Protein sequence: CVSSYQLATSTDTQYF.

This clonotype was counted only a few times. The chain recombines TRBV20-1 with TRBJ2-1; a possible D gene is TRBD2 (5 bases). The CDR3 is made up of 15 amino acids. Germline V lookup: CDR1 DFQATT, CDR2 SNEGSKA (reference sequence). V was pared by 7 bases and J by 3 bases, with 19 bases between. The CDR3 reads CSVPLAGRYYNEQFF. DNA of the CDR3: TGCAGTGTGCCCCTCGCGGGCAGATACTACAATGAGCAGTTCTTC.

In this sample, this clonotype turned up a few times. The gene calls are TRBV7-2 and TRBJ2-7; D is ambiguous. Germline CDR1 and CDR2: SGHTA and FQGNSA. The CDR3 totals 13 residues. Trimming took off 5 bases at V and 2 bases at J, with 10 bases between the two ends. The CDR3 loop reads CASSPGSTYEQYF. CDR3 bases: TGTGCCAGCAGCCCCGGGTCTACCTACGAGCAGTACTTC.

This clonotype was counted only a few times. The CDR3 loop reads CASSLAQPGETQYF. The CDR3 coding sequence is TGCGCCAGCAGCTTGGCACAACCCGGCGAGACCCAGTACTTC. V usage is TRBV5-1 and J usage is TRBJ2-5; D is uncertain. V dropped 0 bases and J dropped 5 bases, with 11 bases sitting between them. The CDR3 is made up of 14 amino acids. CDR1 SGHRS and CDR2 YFSETQ come from the germline V gene.

This clonotype was counted only a few times. The V and J genes are TRBV29-1 and TRBJ1-2; 8 bases align to TRBD1. The J segment lost 3 bases and the V segment lost 5 bases, leaving 5 bases of the junction unmatched. The length of the CDR3 is 13 residues. The germline CDR1 and CDR2 sequences are SQVTM and ANQGSEA. The CDR3, as DNA: TGCAGCGTTAGATTGGACAGGGACTATGGCTACACCTTC. This encodes CSVRLDRDYGYTF.

The chain carries TRBV7-8 and TRBJ1-4, with 8 bases fitting TRBD1. Per germline, CDR1 SGHVS and CDR2 FQNEAQ. J gave up 1 base and V 5 bases, and 6 bases lay outside the gene matches. This CDR3 comprises 16 residues. The CDR3 sequence is CASSTGQALTNEKLFF. CDR3 nucleotides: TGTGCCAGCAGCACGGGACAGGCCCTAACTAATGAAAAACTGTTTTTT. Variable domain in full (rest from reference TRBV7-8 and TRBJ1-4): GAGVSQSPRYKVAKRGQDVALRCDPISGHVSLFWYQQALGQGPEFLTYFQNEAQLDKSGLPSDRFFAERPEGSVSTLKIQRTQQEDSAVYLCASSTGQALTNEKLFFGSGTQLSVL.

The CDR3 sequence is CSARDRRNTYEQYF. The CDR3 DNA reads as TGCAGTGCTAGAGATCGACGTAATACCTACGAGCAGTACTTC. The chain links TRBV20-1 to TRBJ2-7; unclear D gene. The germline CDR1 and CDR2 sequences are DFQATT and SNEGSKA (reference sequence). The length of the CDR3 is 14 residues. V was clipped by 0 bases and J by 2 bases, with 11 bases between them.

The genes are TRBV7-8 and TRBJ2-7; D may be TRBD1 or TRBD2 (6 bases each). The CDR3 loop spans 14 amino acids. V was pared by 5 bases and J by 4 bases, with 15 bases between. Germline assignment: CDR1 SGHVS and CDR2 FQNEAQ. CDR3 residues: CASSPPGALYEQYF. CDR3 bases: TGTGCCAGCAGCCCGCCGGGGGCGCTTTACGAGCAGTACTTC.

This clonotype was found a few times. The chain has TRBV5-1 and TRBJ2-1; D is perhaps TRBD1 (5 bases). V shed 1 base and J shed 7 bases, with 15 bases lying between them. There are 15 residues in the CDR3. Germline values: CDR1 SGHRS, CDR2 YFSETQ. For the CDR3, the DNA is TGCGCCAGCAGCTTGATCCGGACAAACCATAATGAGCAGTTCTTC. This encodes CASSLIRTNHNEQFF.

This clonotype was seen a few times. The CDR3 loop reads CASSYLTPPVTDTQYF. CDR3 DNA sequence: TGTGCCAGCAGTTATCTTACCCCGCCGGTTACAGATACGCAGTATTTT. The V and J genes are TRBV6-2 or TRBV6-3 and TRBJ2-3; no clear D. The V end was cut by 3 bases, the J end by 3 bases, with 16 bases between. Germline values: CDR1 MNHEY, CDR2 SVGEGT. This CDR3 has 16 residues.

The chain couples TRBV3-1 to TRBJ2-5, with 8 bases identical to TRBD2. V shed 0 bases, J shed 4 bases, and the junction held 4 bases outside the gene matches. The CDR3 sequence is 15 residues long. Germline V gene sequence: CDR1 LGHDT, CDR2 YNNKEL (reference sequence). This CDR3 reads CASSQDPGGGETQYF. CDR3 sequence (DNA): TGTGCCAGCAGCCAAGATCCGGGGGGGGGAGAGACCCAGTACTTC.

This clonotype was observed a few times. The chain links TRBV9 to TRBJ2-1; TRBD1 agrees at 10 bases. The germline V gene encodes CDR1 SGDLS and CDR2 YYNGEE. The CDR3 loop spans 15 amino acids. V dropped 0 bases and J dropped 7; count of bases not matched to a gene: 4. For the CDR3, the DNA is TGTGCCAGCAGCGTAGGGGACAGGGGCGGGAATGAGCAGTTCTTC. Protein: CASSVGDRGGNEQFF.

V gene TRBV20-1 combines with J gene TRBJ2-1, with 11 bases matching TRBD2. This CDR3 is 18 amino acids long. Germline values: CDR1 DFQATT, CDR2 SNEGSKA (reference sequence). The ends lost 3 bases at V and 0 bases at J; junction bases unmatched: 10. This chain's CDR3 is CSASPAPGLADSYNEQFF. The CDR3 nucleotides are TGCAGTGCTAGTCCAGCCCCGGGACTAGCGGACTCCTACAATGAGCAGTTCTTC.

This clonotype was seen a handful of times. The rearrangement links TRBV28 to TRBJ1-1, with D tentatively TRBD1 (6 bases). This CDR3 comprises 16 residues. Germline V lookup: CDR1 MDHEN, CDR2 SYDVKM. Trimming stripped 7 bases from V and 0 bases from J, with 18 bases between. This CDR3 is CASTRGAGTMNTEAFF. The DNA for the CDR3 is TGTGCCAGCACCCGGGGGGCAGGGACAATGAACACTGAAGCTTTCTTT.

The chain employs TRBV4-3 and TRBJ1-2; no clear D gene. CDR1 and CDR2 (germline): LGHNA, YSLEER. With 3 bases removed from V and 2 bases from J, the gap between germline ends came to 10 bases. The length of the CDR3 is 14 residues. CDR3 bases: TGCGCCAGCAGCCAGACCGGCAAGAACTATGGCTACACCTTC. It translates to CASSQTGKNYGYTF.

This clonotype was counted only a few times. V gene TRBV6-5 combines with J gene TRBJ2-6; D might be TRBD2 (5 bases). Trimming cost V 2 bases and J 8 bases, with 7 bases left between them. This CDR3 is 13 amino acids long. Germline values: CDR1 MNHEY, CDR2 SVGAGI. In nucleotides, the CDR3 is TGTGCCAGCAGTTACCCGGGGTCCAACGTCCTGACTTTC. Translation: CASSYPGSNVLTF.

The rearrangement links TRBV27 to TRBJ2-7; D perhaps matches TRBD2 (6 bases). The CDR3 is 14 amino acids. Germline CDR1 MNHEY, CDR2 SMNVEV (reference sequence). V was pared by 5 bases and J by 2 bases, with 13 bases between. The CDR3 DNA is TGTGCCAGCAGTCTCCCGACTAGTCCCTACGAGCAGTACTTC. It specifies CASSLPTSPYEQYF.

This sequence joins TRBV5-1 and TRBJ1-1; 10 bases map to TRBD1. Germline CDR1 reads SGHRS; CDR2 reads YFSETQ. There are 14 residues in the CDR3. V lost 7 bases, J lost 5 bases, and 8 bases stayed unmatched. The CDR3 protein is CASARQGAGTEAFF. The CDR3 region has the DNA TGCGCCAGCGCAAGACAGGGGGCCGGTACTGAAGCTTTCTTT.

This clonotype was recorded many times. V is TRBV20-1 and J is TRBJ1-1; 8 bases are a match to TRBD1. The CDR3 covers 15 residues. The germline gives CDR1 DFQATT, CDR2 SNEGSKA (reference sequence). J lost 5 bases, V lost 4 bases, and 12 bases had no gene match. The chain's CDR3 is CSATAPGRGQTEAFF. The DNA for the CDR3 is TGCAGTGCTACGGCACCGGGCAGGGGGCAAACTGAAGCTTTCTTT.

V and J are TRBV27 and TRBJ2-7; the match to TRBD2 covers 10 bases. This CDR3 is 15 amino acids long. Germline V gene lookup returns CDR1 MNHEY and CDR2 SMNVEV (reference sequence). The junction had 6 bases not matched to a gene; V was cut back by 1 base and J by 6 bases. This CDR3 is CASSLLAGGSGEQYF. DNA for the CDR3: TGTGCCAGCAGTTTATTAGCGGGAGGTTCCGGCGAGCAGTACTTC.

V gene TRBV6-2 or TRBV6-3 combines with J gene TRBJ1-5, with D possibly matching TRBD1 (5 bases). The CDR3 covers 16 residues. The germline V and J ends were trimmed by 6 bases and 6 bases, with 21 bases remaining between them. The germline gives CDR1 MNHEY, CDR2 SVGEGT. The CDR3 reads CASRSYQGVEVQPQHF. The CDR3 nucleotides read TGTGCCAGCAGGTCATATCAGGGTGTCGAAGTTCAGCCCCAGCATTTT.